The 22 T cell receptor beta chains in this list originate from one sample, sequenced in a study of metastatic and nonmetastatic thyroid tumors. With MiXCR, TCRdb reprocessed the PCR reads. The profile shows 49,000 or so clones, approximately 24% of them singletons. Thyroid surgery was preceded by no treatment in any patient. The sample comprised blood. All receptors come from a male donor with papillary thyroid cancer or a benign thyroid nodule (not recorded which). Some clones in this sample may be carry-over from other donors' samples.

This clone has a handful of counts. V gene TRBV28 combines with J gene TRBJ2-7; weak D call: TRBD2 (6 bases). The CDR3 consists of 13 residues. V shed 5 bases and J shed 5 bases, with 13 bases lying between them. The germline gives CDR1 MDHEN, CDR2 SYDVKM. The CDR3 DNA is TGTGCCAGCAGTCCCGGCGGGGCGGACGAGCAGTACTTC. Translated, it gives CASSPGGADEQYF.

This clone has more than one count but fewer than ten. CDR3 nucleotide sequence: TGTGCCAGCAGTTTGGGAACCAATCAGCCCCAGCATTTT. It encodes CASSLGTNQPQHF. The gene calls are TRBV6-1 and TRBJ1-5; no firm D call. The CDR3 loop spans 13 amino acids. The V gene's germline CDR1 is MNHNS and CDR2 SASEGT. The germline V and J ends were trimmed by 5 bases and 3 bases, with 8 bases remaining between them.

The rearrangement links TRBV20-1 to TRBJ1-4, with D possibly TRBD1 on 5 matching bases. From germline, CDR1 is DFQATT and CDR2 SNEGSKA (reference sequence). This CDR3 is built from 13 residues. Deletions cut 5 bases from V and 5 bases from J, with 12 bases between. CDR3 DNA sequence: TGCAGTGCTGAAGGGACGGCGAATGAAAAACTGTTTTTT. Translating gives CSAEGTANEKLFF.

This clone was seen many times. The chain couples TRBV5-6 to TRBJ1-5, with D uncertain. There are 15 residues in the CDR3. Deletions cut 2 bases from V and 5 bases from J, with 14 bases between. CDR1 and CDR2 (germline): SGHDT, YYEEEE. The CDR3 sequence is CASSFGLVTDQPQHF. The CDR3 DNA sequence: TGTGCCAGCAGCTTCGGGTTAGTTACGGATCAGCCCCAGCATTTT.

The table lists this clone with a few counts. The chain recombines TRBV6-1 with TRBJ2-7; D is perhaps TRBD2 (6 bases). The CDR3 spans 14 residues. Looked up from germline, CDR1 is MNHNS and CDR2 is SASEGT. V was trimmed by 3 bases and J by 3 bases, leaving 12 bases between them. Here the CDR3 DNA reads TGTGCCAGCAGTGAGACCGGGACTGGCTACGAGCAGTACTTC. Its translation is CASSETGTGYEQYF.

This CDR3 is CASKREGETDTQYF. CDR3 nucleotide sequence: TGTGCCAGTAAGCGGGAGGGGGAAACAGATACGCAGTATTTT. This rearrangement joins TRBV2 to TRBJ2-3, with 10 bases aligning to TRBD2. The CDR3 length is 14 residues. Germline-derived CDR1 and CDR2 are SNHLY and FYNNEI. Trimming removed 9 bases from V and 3 bases from J; junction bases left unmatched: 6.

The rearrangement joins TRBV5-8 to TRBJ1-4; maybe TRBD1 (5 bases). There are 12 residues in the CDR3. Germline V lookup: CDR1 SGHTS, CDR2 YDEGEE. Trimming removed 0 bases from V and 8 bases from J, with 5 bases in between. In DNA form, the CDR3 reads TGTGCCAGCAGCTTGGGGGGCGAAAAACTGTTTTTT. It yields the protein CASSLGGEKLFF.

This clone was counted only a few times. This sequence joins TRBV28 and TRBJ1-1, with 8 bases matching TRBD1. This CDR3 spans 13 amino acids. Trimming took 8 bases from V and 4 from J; bases not matched to a gene: 6. Looked up from germline, CDR1 is MDHEN and CDR2 is SYDVKM. The DNA of the CDR3 is TGTGCCAGCGGCGACAGGGGATTCACTGAAGCTTTCTTT. Translating gives CASGDRGFTEAFF.

As DNA, the CDR3 is TGCAGTGCTAGAGATCGGGCCGACCATGAGCAGTTCTTC. This translates into CSARDRADHEQFF. The chain couples TRBV20-1 to TRBJ2-1; no clear D. CDR1 is DFQATT, CDR2 SNEGSKA, per germline (reference sequence). The CDR3 runs 13 residues. Trimming took off 0 bases at V and 8 bases at J, with 11 bases between the two ends.

This clone was seen a few times. The rearrangement joins TRBV7-3 to TRBJ2-2; D is uncertain. In germline, CDR1 is SGHTA, CDR2 FQGTGA. Trimming removed 5 bases from V and 7 bases from J, with 8 bases in between. This CDR3 is 12 amino acids long. In DNA form, the CDR3 reads TGTGCCAGCAGCCCTTCCAACGGGGAGCTGTTTTTT. Translation gives CASSPSNGELFF.

This clone was observed at least ten times. The V and J genes are TRBV19 and TRBJ2-3, with TRBD2 identical over 9 bases. The CDR3 runs to 17 residues. The germline gives CDR1 LNHDA, CDR2 SQIVND (reference sequence). After removal of 5 bases from V and 0 bases from J, the junction contained 9 bases not matched to a gene. As DNA, the CDR3 is TGTGCCAGTAGTGTAAAGAGGACTAGCGCAAGCACAGATACGCAGTATTTT. This encodes CASSVKRTSASTDTQYF. Looking up the rest from reference TRBV19 and TRBJ2-3 gives the full variable domain: DGGITQSPKYLFRKEGQNVTLSCEQNLNHDAMYWYRQDPGQGLRLIYYSQIVNDFQKGDIAEGYSVSREKKESFPLTVTSAQKNPTAFYLCASSVKRTSASTDTQYFGPGTRLTVL.

This clone was picked up a small number of times. The V call is TRBV6-1, the J call TRBJ1-3, with D hard to call. The V end lost 2 bases, the J end lost 0 bases, and 5 bases lay between the germline ends. The CDR3 covers 14 residues. The germline V gene has CDR1 MNHNS and CDR2 SASEGT. CDR3 amino acids: CASSEWVSGNTIYF. As DNA, the CDR3 is TGTGCCAGCAGTGAATGGGTCTCTGGAAACACCATATATTTT.

The sample holds a few counts of this clone. The genes are TRBV6-1 and TRBJ1-1; TRBD1 aligns across 10 bases. Germline V gives CDR1 MNHNS, CDR2 SASEGT. The CDR3 is 15 residues long. Germline trimming cut 4 bases from V and 4 bases from J; bases unmatched to any gene: 6. The CDR3 sequence is CASSAGTGEGTEAFF. Here the CDR3 DNA reads TGTGCCAGCAGTGCCGGGACAGGGGAGGGCACTGAAGCTTTCTTT.

This clone was detected a few times. This chain uses TRBV6-2 or TRBV6-3 with TRBJ1-2; 8 bases are shared with TRBD1. This CDR3 has 13 amino acids. The V gene's germline CDR1 is MNHEY and CDR2 SVGEGT. Germline trimming cut 5 bases from V and 8 bases from J; bases unmatched to any gene: 7. The CDR3 DNA sequence: TGTGCCAGCAGTAACGACAGGGGTGGCGGCTACACCTTC. Its translation is CASSNDRGGGYTF.

CDR3: CASSQDGLRNSPLHF. In nucleotides, the CDR3 is TGCGCCAGCAGCCAAGATGGCCTAAGGAATTCACCCCTCCACTTT. J is TRBJ1-6 and V is TRBV4-1; no reliable D call. The V gene lost 0 bases and the J gene lost 7 bases, with 10 bases spanning the gap. The CDR3 length is 15 residues. CDR1 and CDR2 from the germline V gene are MGHRA and YSYEKL.

This clone was counted a few times. One junction end disagrees with the germline gene, perhaps due to a read error. The genes are TRBV28 and TRBJ2-2; no clear D gene. Germline assignment: CDR1 MDHEN and CDR2 SYDVKM. CDR3 length equals 17 residues. The CDR3 sequence is CASSSYSGGVNTGELFF. CDR3 sequence (DNA): TGTGCCAGCAGCTCCTACTCTGGCGGAGTGAACACCGGTGAGCTGTTTTTT.

The table lists this clone with many counts. The chain couples TRBV18 to TRBJ2-5, with a tentative D call TRBD2 (5 bases). Germline loops: CDR1 KGHSH, CDR2 LQKENI. Trimming took off 0 bases at V and 1 base at J, with 9 bases between the two ends. The CDR3 consists of 15 residues. In nucleotides, the CDR3 is TGTGCCAGCTCACCACCATTGGACTTCCAAGAGACCCAGTACTTC. Translating it yields CASSPPLDFQETQYF. The full variable domain, with the rest looked up from reference TRBV18 and TRBJ2-5, is NAGVMQNPRHLVRRRGQEARLRCSPMKGHSHVYWYRQLPEEGLKFMVYLQKENIIDESGMPKERFSAEFPKEGPSILRIQQVVRGDSAAYFCASSPPLDFQETQYFGPGTRLLVL.

This clone ranks as medium-sized. V gene TRBV2 combines with J gene TRBJ2-7; 8 bases are shared with TRBD2. This CDR3 spans 15 amino acids. Trimming cost V 4 bases and J 5 bases; bases outside gene matches: 10. Germline CDR1 and CDR2: SNHLY and FYNNEI. The CDR3 DNA reads as TGTGCCAGCAGTGCCCCGGGAGGGCCTACGCACGAGCAGTACTTC. It specifies CASSAPGGPTHEQYF.

This clone was counted ten times or more. V and J are TRBV28 and TRBJ2-1; TRBD1 agrees at 12 bases. The CDR3 has 14 residues. The V gene end was trimmed by 6 bases and the J gene end by 8 bases; junction bases not matched to a gene: 5. In germline, CDR1 is MDHEN, CDR2 SYDVKM. Here the CDR3 reads CASRRGQGADEQFF. DNA for the CDR3: TGTGCCAGCAGGAGGGGACAGGGGGCCGATGAGCAGTTCTTC.

This clone was recorded at least ten times. The J gene is TRBJ2-7, the V gene TRBV5-6, with 7 positions matching TRBD2. J was trimmed by 2 bases and V by 3 bases; bases with no gene match: 5. Germline-derived CDR1 and CDR2 are SGHDT and YYEEEE. This CDR3 region has 14 residues. In DNA form, the CDR3 reads TGTGCCAGCAGCTCGCCTAGCGGTACCTACGAGCAGTACTTC. Translating it yields CASSSPSGTYEQYF.

This clone was recorded many times. The rearrangement joins TRBV7-6 to TRBJ1-1; D may be TRBD1 (6 bases). The germline CDR1 and CDR2 sequences are SGHVS and FNYEAQ. The CDR3 runs 14 residues. With 5 bases removed from V and 3 bases from J, the gap between germline ends came to 13 bases. The CDR3 coding sequence is TGTGCCAGCAGCCTTACCGGACAGCACACTGAAGCTTTCTTT. Protein product: CASSLTGQHTEAFF.

The V and J genes are TRBV6-2 or TRBV6-3 and TRBJ2-7; D call uncertain. The CDR3 covers 13 residues. From germline, CDR1 is MNHEY and CDR2 SVGEGT. V lost 2 bases and J lost 6, with 11 bases in between. CDR3 region: CASSYARNAEQYV. The CDR3 DNA reads as TGTGCCAGCAGTTACGCAAGAAACGCCGAGCAGTACGTC.